The 14 T cell receptor beta chains below all came from one sample that was sequenced in a study of beta chain features in type 1 diabetes. Expressed TCRB transcripts got sequenced, as all isolated RNA was reverse transcribed. This table comes from immunoSEQ multiplex PCR, and its TCRdb copy is limited to in-frame clones, with some not included. The sample shows approximately 40,000 clones, roughly 50% of them seen only once. The sequenced material came from stem cell memory CD4+ T cells from blood. All receptors come from a woman aged 25 to 39 in good health.

This chain links TRBV7-8 with TRBJ1-2, with D maybe TRBD1 (5 bases). CDR1 SGHVS and CDR2 FQNEAQ come from the germline V gene. The length of the CDR3 is 12 residues. Trimming removed 5 bases at V and 8 bases at J, with 12 bases between. CDR3 nucleotides: TGTGCCAGCAGCATAGACAGAGAAGGCTACACCTTC. As protein: CASSIDREGYTF. Based on the CDR3 plus reference TRBV7-8 and TRBJ1-2, the full variable domain is GAGVSQSPRYKVAKRGQDVALRCDPISGHVSLFWYQQALGQGPEFLTYFQNEAQLDKSGLPSDRFFAERPEGSVSTLKIQRTQQEDSAVYLCASSIDREGYTFGSGTRLTVV.

This sequence joins TRBV7-3 and TRBJ1-5, with D hard to call. The CDR3 sequence is 13 residues long. Germline assignment: CDR1 SGHTA and CDR2 FQGTGA. Trimming removed 2 bases from V and 4 bases from J, with 6 bases in between. The CDR3 DNA sequence: TGTGCCAGCAGCTTATCCCCTAATCAGCCCCAGCATTTT. Its protein is CASSLSPNQPQHF.

V usage is TRBV7-9 and J usage is TRBJ2-5; D might be TRBD2 (5 bases). Trimming removed 4 bases from V and 5 bases from J, with 14 bases in between. There are 14 residues in the CDR3. Germline V CDR1 and CDR2: SEHNR, FQNEAQ (reference sequence). The CDR3 DNA reads TGTGCCAGCAGCTGGACTGTACCAACGGAGACCCAGTACTTC. Residues: CASSWTVPTETQYF.

The V and J genes are TRBV7-8 and TRBJ2-1; 10 bases map to TRBD2. The V and J ends lost 5 bases and 8 bases, in that order; junction bases with no gene match: 15. CDR3 length: 17 amino acids. Looked up from germline, CDR1 is SGHVS and CDR2 is FQNEAQ. CDR3 sequence reads: CASSPTLLAGPEYEQFF. CDR3 DNA sequence: TGTGCCAGCAGCCCTACCCTACTAGCGGGGCCTGAGTATGAGCAGTTCTTC. Full variable domain (missing parts from reference TRBV7-8 and TRBJ2-1): GAGVSQSPRYKVAKRGQDVALRCDPISGHVSLFWYQQALGQGPEFLTYFQNEAQLDKSGLPSDRFFAERPEGSVSTLKIQRTQQEDSAVYLCASSPTLLAGPEYEQFFGPGTRLTVL.

This clone appeared a few times. The rearrangement joins TRBV10-3 to TRBJ2-5; D is ambiguous. V was trimmed by 0 bases and J by 1 base, leaving 6 bases between them. Per germline, CDR1 ENHRY and CDR2 SYGVKD. The CDR3 has 14 amino acids. CDR3 coding DNA: TGTGCCATCAGTGAGTCGACGGGCCAAGAGACCCAGTACTTC. Its protein is CAISESTGQETQYF.

V usage is TRBV6-6 and J usage is TRBJ2-3, with a tentative D call TRBD2 (6 bases). Germline CDR1 and CDR2: MNHNY and SVGAGI (reference sequence). This CDR3 has 13 residues. Trimming stripped 11 bases from V and 6 bases from J, with 18 bases between. The CDR3 coding sequence is TGTGCCGGTACCTCGGGAACTAGCGATACGCAGTATTTT. Its protein product is CAGTSGTSDTQYF.

The V and J genes are TRBV28 and TRBJ1-2; D unclear. Trimming took off 2 bases at V and 8 bases at J, with 9 bases between the two ends. The CDR3 runs 12 residues. Looked up from germline, CDR1 is MDHEN and CDR2 is SYDVKM. The CDR3 sequence: CASSLAGYGYTF. The CDR3 DNA follows: TGTGCCAGCAGTTTAGCGGGGTACGGCTACACCTTC.

The chain carries TRBV7-2 and TRBJ2-3; D uncertain. Trimming pared 5 bases from V and 5 bases from J, leaving 8 bases between. Germline V CDR1 and CDR2: SGHTA, FQGNSA. The CDR3 has 12 residues. DNA for the CDR3: TGTGCCAGCAGCCGGTTTGGAGATACGCAGTATTTT. Residues: CASSRFGDTQYF.

A few counts support this clone. The gene calls are TRBV5-1 and TRBJ2-1, with 10 nucleotides matching TRBD2. Germline-derived CDR1 and CDR2 are SGHRS and YFSETQ. This CDR3 contains 15 residues. Trimming at V came to 4 bases and at J to 1 base, leaving 2 bases not matched to a gene. The chain's CDR3 is CASSRTSGSYNEQFF. CDR3 nucleotide sequence: TGCGCCAGCAGCCGGACTAGCGGTTCCTACAATGAGCAGTTCTTC.

V and J are TRBV28 and TRBJ1-1, with a possible D match to TRBD1 (5 bases). This CDR3 has 13 residues. Germline CDR1 is MDHEN and CDR2 is SYDVKM. V was trimmed by 3 bases and J by 11 bases, leaving 16 bases between them. The CDR3 sequence is CASSFGGILGAFF. CDR3 DNA sequence: TGTGCCAGCAGTTTTGGGGGGATCCTAGGGGCTTTCTTT. Full variable domain (rest looked up from reference TRBV28 and TRBJ1-1): DVKVTQSSRYLVKRTGEKVFLECVQDMDHENMFWYRQDPGLGLRLIYFSYDVKMKEKGDIPEGYSVSREKKERFSLILESASTNQTSMYLCASSFGGILGAFFGQGTRLTVV.

The chain is built from TRBV5-4 and TRBJ2-3; 9 bases map to TRBD2. The CDR3 has 17 amino acids. CDR1 SGHNT and CDR2 YYREEE come from the germline V gene (reference sequence). The V segment lost 0 bases and the J segment 4 bases; nucleotides outside the gene matches: 9. Here the CDR3 reads CASSLVSLAGVPDTQYF. The CDR3 nucleotides read TGTGCCAGCAGCTTGGTTAGTTTAGCGGGAGTTCCAGATACGCAGTATTTT.

The rearrangement links TRBV30 to TRBJ2-2; D perhaps matches TRBD2 (5 bases). The CDR3 extends over 14 amino acids. Trimming left V 2 bases short and J 3 bases short, with 10 bases between. Germline loops: CDR1 GTSNPN, CDR2 SVGIG (reference sequence). The CDR3, as DNA: TGTGCCTGGAGTTTCGGGAAACACACCGGGGAGCTGTTTTTT. Translating it yields CAWSFGKHTGELFF.

This clone was found once. The chain employs TRBV28 and TRBJ1-2; TRBD1 is a possible D gene (5 bases). The CDR3 spans 15 residues. Germline V gives CDR1 MDHEN, CDR2 SYDVKM. Trimming removed 1 base at V and 1 base at J, with 10 bases between. CDR3 region: CASSLSSGNNYGYTF. The CDR3 region has the DNA TGTGCCAGCAGTTTATCGTCAGGGAATAACTATGGCTACACCTTC.

The rearrangement joins TRBV7-3 to TRBJ2-1; possible D gene TRBD1, 7 bases. Trimming left V 4 bases short and J 1 base short, with 11 bases between. The CDR3 contains 15 residues. Germline CDR1 and CDR2: SGHTA and FQGTGA. The CDR3 nucleotides are TGTGCCAGCAGCTCTCCAGGGGGGTCCTACAATGAGCAGTTCTTC. Residues: CASSSPGGSYNEQFF.